Each of the 12 T cell receptor beta chains below was sequenced from the same sample in a study of blood T cell repertoires in COVID-19. The table came from immunoSEQ multiplex PCR; TCRdb's copy has only in-frame clones and leaves some out. This sample has about 43,000 clones; approximately 90% occur once, and the top ten carry more than 6.5%. Sequencing input: peripheral blood. The origin of the receptors is a man between 60 and 75 years old with active COVID-19.

The chain links TRBV3-1 (or the pseudogene TRBV3-2) to TRBJ1-1, with D possibly TRBD1 on 6 matching bases. The germline V gene has CDR1 LGHDT and CDR2 YNNKEL (reference sequence). V was pared by 4 bases and J by 7 bases, with 10 bases between. This CDR3 comprises 12 residues. The CDR3 DNA is TGTGCCAGCAGCCGTGACAGGCTTGAAGCTTTCTTT. The encoded protein is CASSRDRLEAFF.

The CDR3: CASSQYYVGTGDNQPQHF. The CDR3, as DNA: TGCGCCAGCAGCCAGTATTATGTGGGGACAGGGGACAATCAGCCCCAGCATTTT. The chain recombines TRBV4-3 with TRBJ1-5, with 10 bases identical to TRBD1. The CDR3 consists of 18 residues. J gave up 3 bases and V 3 bases, and 11 bases lay outside the gene matches. Germline-derived CDR1 and CDR2 are LGHNA and YSLEER.

The chain carries TRBV7-2 and TRBJ2-5; D unclear. V was clipped by 3 bases and J by 3 bases, with 11 bases between them. Germline CDR1 is SGHTA and CDR2 is FQGNSA. CDR3 size: 14 residues. CDR3 region: CASSFRYSEETQYF. The CDR3 DNA reads TGTGCCAGCAGCTTCCGTTATTCGGAAGAGACCCAGTACTTC.

The V call is TRBV6-4, the J call TRBJ2-1, with 12 bases lining up with TRBD2. Germline CDR1 and CDR2: MRHNA and SNTAGT. The CDR3 covers 15 residues. V was clipped by 4 bases and J by 4 bases; unmatched bases: 2. The CDR3 sequence is CASSALAGGYNEQFF. Written as DNA, the CDR3 is TGTGCCAGCAGTGCACTAGCGGGAGGTTACAATGAGCAGTTCTTC.

This chain connects TRBV3-1 (or the pseudogene TRBV3-2) to TRBJ2-7; the D gene is possibly TRBD1 (5 bases). With 4 bases removed from V and 4 bases from J, the gap between germline ends came to 8 bases. Germline CDR1 is LGHDT and CDR2 is YNNKEL (reference sequence). The CDR3 has 12 residues. In nucleotides, the CDR3 is TGTGCCAGCAGCCTAAAGGGGTACGAGCAGTACTTC. Translation gives CASSLKGYEQYF.

V usage is TRBV11-2 and J usage is TRBJ1-2; 7 bases align to TRBD1. The V gene end was trimmed by 5 bases and the J gene end by 8 bases; junction bases not matched to a gene: 11. This CDR3 region has 14 residues. The germline V gene has CDR1 SGHAT and CDR2 FQNNGV. CDR3 in DNA: TGTGCCAGCAGCATCGCAGGGGGTGCGGGCGGCTACACCTTC. Its translation is CASSIAGGAGGYTF. The whole variable domain, remainder taken from reference TRBV11-2 and TRBJ1-2, is EAGVAQSPRYKIIEKRQSVAFWCNPISGHATLYWYQQILGQGPKLLIQFQNNGVVDDSQLPKDRFSAERLKGVDSTLKIQPAKLEDSAVYLCASSIAGGAGGYTFGSGTRLTVV.

The rearrangement links TRBV25-1 to TRBJ2-1; a weak D match, TRBD2 (5 bases). V lost 1 base and J 5 bases, leaving 12 bases between the germline ends. This CDR3 contains 15 residues. CDR1 MGHDK and CDR2 SYGVNS come from the germline V gene. CDR3 coding DNA: TGTGCCAGCAGTGAATCGCGCGGACTTGACAATGAGCAGTTCTTC. This encodes CASSESRGLDNEQFF.

J is TRBJ2-5 and V is TRBV2, with a weak D call TRBD2 (6 bases). V was pared by 6 bases and J by 4 bases, with 18 bases between. The CDR3 runs to 15 residues. The germline gives CDR1 SNHLY, CDR2 FYNNEI. The CDR3 DNA reads TGTGCCAGCAGCCCTCCCGGGGCGGGAAGAGAGACCCAGTACTTC. Protein: CASSPPGAGRETQYF.

The chain links TRBV15 to TRBJ2-1, with 7 bases aligning to TRBD2. CDR3 length: 16 amino acids. Germline-derived CDR1 and CDR2 are LNHNV and YYDKDF (reference sequence). J gave up 4 bases and V 0 bases, and 6 bases lay outside the gene matches. The CDR3 loop is CATSRDNSGFYNEQFF. CDR3 DNA: TGTGCCACCAGCAGAGATAATAGCGGGTTTTACAATGAGCAGTTCTTC.

V gene TRBV18 combines with J gene TRBJ1-5; D is undetermined. CDR3 length equals 14 residues. Looked up from germline, CDR1 is KGHSH and CDR2 is LQKENI. Trimming took 6 bases from V and 1 from J, leaving 10 bases between them. This CDR3 reads CASSNEASNQPQHF. The CDR3 region has the DNA TGTGCCAGCTCTAATGAGGCAAGCAATCAGCCCCAGCATTTT.

This clone was picked up a small number of times. The DNA for the CDR3 is TGTGCCACCAGAGCCCGGACTAGCGACACAGATACGCAGTATTTT. Amino acids: CATRARTSDTDTQYF. The chain carries TRBV24-1 and TRBJ2-3; 9 bases fit TRBD2. With 7 bases clipped from V and 2 bases from J, the junction kept 6 bases outside the gene matches. This CDR3 is built from 15 residues. Germline V gene lookup returns CDR1 KGHDR and CDR2 SFDVKD.

The chain carries TRBV29-1 and TRBJ2-7; D possibly corresponds to TRBD1 (6 bases). CDR3 size: 14 residues. CDR1 is SQVTM and CDR2 is ANQGSEA in the germline V gene. V was trimmed by 7 bases and J by 0 bases, leaving 16 bases between them. The CDR3 bases are TGCAGCGCCCTTGCGGACAGTTACTCCTACGAGCAGTACTTC. This encodes CSALADSYSYEQYF.